Described below is a single TCR beta chain sequence and its context. The record originates from a study of T cell changes during pregnancy in multiple sclerosis. Trimming took off 1 base at V and 0 bases at J, with 11 bases between the two ends. Germline V gene data show CDR1 as LNHDA and CDR2 as SQIVND (reference sequence). This CDR3 comprises 16 residues. Repertoires were generated with immunoSEQ multiplex PCR, while TCRdb's copy carries only in-frame clones and drops some. The sample gives around 50,000 clones, nearly 95% of which show up once; around 0.49% is in the top ten. The sample was CD4+ T cells from peripheral blood mononuclear cells, taken in the third trimester of pregnancy. This receptor was identified in a female donor with multiple sclerosis, enrolled in a pregnancy study. The chain carries TRBV19 and TRBJ2-3; a weak D match, TRBD2 (5 bases). CDR3 nucleotides: TGTGCCAGTAGTATAGGGGTAGCGACTAGCACAGATACGCAGTATTTT. Protein: CASSIGVATSTDTQYF.